This T cell receptor beta chain comes out of a study of blood T cells in healthy people across ages. General observations from the study: It was not known whether donors were CMV positive (a possible confounder of expanded clonotype changes).

Points on this clonotype: Its antigen is not identified.

The CDR3 is made up of 12 amino acids. V lost 4 bases, J lost 9 bases, and 10 bases lay in between. CDR1 and CDR2 (germline): SEHNR, FQNEAQ (reference sequence). Alongside a J-beta primer mix, a sample-barcoded 5' primer served in a second PCR lasting about 6 to 12 cycles. All cDNA molecules were each tagged by a template-switch adaptor with 12 random nucleotides. TCRdb reanalysed the 5' RACE reads using MiXCR and keeps one entry per CDR3 protein. The sample holds 1,300,000 or so distinct CDR3 sequences, approximately 60% seen once. The sample consisted of blood. The sequence came from a man younger than 30 in good health. The V gene is TRBV7-9, the J gene TRBJ1-5; no firm D call. The chain's CDR3 is CASSSWEGPQHF. CDR3 nucleotide sequence: TGTGCCAGCAGCTCATGGGAGGGGCCCCAGCATTTT.